This TCR beta chain was retrieved from a study of T cell responses to AZD1222 COVID-19 vaccine (dated by TCRdb to the early 2020s). About the investigation overall: A total of just over 230 trial participants underwent TCR sequencing, of whom approximately 210 received two doses of AZD1222 and some 26 received two doses of the MenACWY control vaccine. Trial participants were enrolled by age into subgroups of 18-55, 56-69 and 70-plus years, and 148, 28 and 57 TCR-sequenced participants, respectively, were included in these subgroups. The study at large found these results: Because no day 14 peak-response samples were available, the repertoires could be characterized only after the peak T cell response. Conclusions about previously exposed vaccinees are limited, since just 6 or 7 AZD1222 recipients were seropositive for SARS-CoV-2 at baseline. The vaccine-associated CD4 TCRs covered the entire spike protein, and the dominant responses fell in regions 160-218 and 743-854. Most participants were white British and females outnumbered males, and the authors suggested that clonal diversity may have been underestimated. The 56-69-year group was small, and its depth increase did not reach significance, likely because of low power. After two AZD1222 doses, both the breadth and the depth of spike-specific TCRs were significantly higher than at day 0 and than in MenACWY recipients. Reportedly, close to half of the unique spike-specific TCRs recognized epitopes lying outside the regions that are mutated in the B.1.351 and B.1.1.7 variants.

The CDR3 regions of human TCRbeta chains were subjected to immunosequencing. The authors' analysis ran thus. Repertoire TCRs were matched against a reference library of SARS-CoV-2-specific TCRs generated with the MIRA antigen-specificity platform. Breadth was defined as the fraction of unique TCRs that were SARS-CoV-2-associated, and depth was defined as the fraction of total T cells that were SARS-CoV-2-associated. Using the MIRA data, every spike-specific TCR was mapped to the spike region that the TCR reacted to and assigned to either a CD4 or a CD8 class. Log10-transformed breadth and depth values were compared by one-way ANOVA with Sidak's multiple comparisons tests. TCRdb holds this immuneACCESS table with in-frame rearrangements only. Some clones are missing; in checked studies, unresolved V genes explain under half, and the rest has no known cause. The V and J calls and clone size are taken from that table; D and trimming were inferred from the DNA. The table for this sample lists about 83,000 clones; around 90% of them were counted only once. The ten largest account for around 28% of the sample.

Interpreted using the paper, the time point label stands for: about 28 days (+/-7) after the second vaccine dose. AZD1222 recipients with second doses at about 4 weeks or about 12 weeks were pooled, because spike-specific TCR depth and breadth did not differ between schedules. Samples from vaccinated people were obtained from the UK trials COV001 and COV002, which included a single-blind randomized controlled phase 2/3 trial of AZD1222 (ChAdOx1 nCoV-19) in healthy adults. For TCRbeta chain sequencing, PBMC samples were collected from trial participants at day 0 and at day 28 after the second dose. V is shortened by 2 bases, J by 2 bases, and the region joining them spans 7 bases. The CDR3 spans 13 residues, from the cysteine through the phenylalanine. Here the CDR3 DNA is all that survives: 39 bases in frame from base 1. CDR1 and CDR2 (SGDLS, YYNGEE) derive from the germline V gene. In regard to this clone: It has no known antigen specificity. No clone much larger than this one lies a single base away; base qualities are absent.

Sample: peripheral blood, taken 28 days after the second AZD1222 dose. This sequence originates from an adult who received the AZD1222 COVID-19 vaccine. This chain joins TRBV9 to TRBJ1-2, with no confident D gene call. The bases read TGTGCCAGCAGCGTCGACAACAACTATGGCTACACCTTC. This gives the protein CASSVDNNYGYTF.